This TCR beta chain is drawn from a study of T cell responses to AZD1222 COVID-19 vaccine. Study outcomes and limitations: Among vaccine-associated CD4 TCRs, coverage spanned spike, with dominance at 160-218 and 743-854.

Regarding this clone: Its antigen is not known.

Profiled with immunoSEQ multiplex PCR; TCRdb holds only in-frame clones, not every one. The repertoire holds fewer than 200,000 clones, with around 92% as singletons. CDR3 length: 13 residues. The germline V gene has CDR1 SGHAT and CDR2 FQDESV (reference sequence). Trimming cost V 5 bases and J 1 base, with 8 bases left between them. The TCR comes from an adult in good health. Sequenced here: peripheral blood, sampled on day 0 of AZD1222 vaccination. This chain connects TRBV11-1 to TRBJ1-1; D gene unclear. The CDR3: CASSRTRNTEAFF. CDR3 bases: TGTGCCAGCAGCAGAACCAGGAACACTGAAGCTTTCTTT.